The table lists the clone carrying this TCR beta chain with a few counts. The target antigen is unknown. The CDR3 has 15 residues. Germline-derived CDR1 and CDR2 are KGHSH and LQKENI. Trimming removed 5 bases from V and 4 bases from J; junction bases left unmatched: 7. The data derive from a study of T cells after yellow fever vaccination. Broader study findings: Boosting was followed by the reappearance of most primary-vaccination clones (approximately 97% CD4, roughly 90% CD8). There was a possibility that FACS-sorted repertoires contained abundant clonotypes contaminating from the bulk population. The secondary response was weaker, and its peak arrived faster, on day 5 versus 15.

UMIs were added to TCR cDNA along with a universal primer site when it was made by 5'RACE template switching. TCRdb redid the calling of the 5' RACE reads with MiXCR, one entry per CDR3 protein. The sample consists of over 250,000 distinct CDR3 sequences, roughly 5% of them appearing once. The V and J genes are TRBV18 and TRBJ1-1; 10 positions agree with TRBD1. This sequence was found in a man between 18 and 29 years old who received the YFV17D yellow fever vaccine. The specimen comprised CD4+ T cells sorted from PBMCs, sampled on the day of the yellow fever booster vaccination. In nucleotides, the CDR3 is TGTGCCAGCTCAACCACCCGGGACAGGGGCACTGAAGCTTTCTTT. Protein sequence: CASSTTRDRGTEAFF.